This T cell receptor beta chain emerged from a study of shared clonotypes between healthy human individuals. As regards this clone: Its antigen remains unknown.

The assay was immunoSEQ multiplex PCR, and TCRdb's table has in-frame clones only and misses some. The sample has over 950,000 clones, 60% to 80% seen once; the top ten hold 0.89%. The CDR3 contains 15 residues. Germline V gives CDR1 SGHTA, CDR2 FQGNSA. The V and J ends lost 5 bases and 2 bases respectively, with 12 bases between them. Overall study results and limits: Clonotype sharing levels among donors were expected to vary with sequencing depth. When compared with the clonotypes that were shared by all four sorted-subset donors, the non-shared clonotypes turned out to have lower generation probabilities.

The genes are TRBV7-2 and TRBJ2-2; TRBD2 is a possible D gene (6 bases). Sequenced input: memory CD4+ T cells from PBMCs. Subset indicated: CD45RA-negative fraction. This TCR derives from a man in his late teens or twenties in good health. Some clones in this sample may be carry-over from other donors' samples. CDR3 coding DNA: TGTGCCAGCAGCGGTTGGGGAGGAAACACCGGGGAGCTGTTTTTT. This encodes CASSGWGGNTGELFF.